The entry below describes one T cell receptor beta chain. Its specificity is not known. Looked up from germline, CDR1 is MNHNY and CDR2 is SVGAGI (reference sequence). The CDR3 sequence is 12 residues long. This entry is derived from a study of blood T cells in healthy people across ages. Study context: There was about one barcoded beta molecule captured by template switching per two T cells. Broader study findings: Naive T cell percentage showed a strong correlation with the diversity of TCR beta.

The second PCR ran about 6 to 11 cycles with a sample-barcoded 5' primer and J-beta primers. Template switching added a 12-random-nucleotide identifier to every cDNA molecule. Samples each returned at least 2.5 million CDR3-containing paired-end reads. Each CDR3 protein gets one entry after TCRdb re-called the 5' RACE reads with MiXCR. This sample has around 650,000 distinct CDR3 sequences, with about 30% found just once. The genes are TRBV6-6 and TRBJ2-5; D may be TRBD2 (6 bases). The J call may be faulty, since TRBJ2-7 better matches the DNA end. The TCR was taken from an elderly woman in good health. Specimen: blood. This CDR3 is CASTLFGGEQYF. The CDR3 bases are TGTGCCAGCACCCTTTTCGGGGGCGAGCAGTACTTC.